Following are 12 T cell receptor beta chains from one sample sequenced in a study of graft-versus-host responses after intestinal transplantation. Measured with immunoSEQ multiplex PCR; TCRdb has only the in-frame clones, and not every one. There are more than 20,000 clones in the sample; approximately 89% occur only once, and about 5.1% lies in the top ten. This sample comprised PBMCs, obtained 65 to 70 days after intestinal transplantation. The receptor source for this set is a human patient who received an intestinal transplant, so some T cells may come from the graft donor.

V gene TRBV4-3 combines with J gene TRBJ1-2; 7 nucleotides agree with TRBD1. With 0 bases clipped from V and 8 bases from J, the junction kept 15 bases outside the gene matches. Germline CDR1 LGHNA, CDR2 YSLEER. The CDR3 has 17 amino acids. CDR3 sequence (DNA): TGCGCCAGCAGCCAAGAGCTCACTCAGGGGGACCCCTGGGGCTACACCTTC. Encoded protein: CASSQELTQGDPWGYTF.

The V gene is TRBV5-5, the J gene TRBJ2-3; D is possibly TRBD1 (6 bases). The CDR3 runs to 13 residues. Germline values: CDR1 SGHKS, CDR2 YYEKEE (reference sequence). Trimming took 1 base from V and 6 from J, leaving 9 bases between them. The CDR3 DNA is TGTGCCAGCAGCTTGAACAGGGATGATACGCAGTATTTT. Translated: CASSLNRDDTQYF.

The rearrangement joins TRBV4-3 to TRBJ1-1; D might be TRBD1 (5 bases). Germline lookup yields CDR1 LGHNA and CDR2 YSLEER. The CDR3 length is 12 residues. V was cut by 4 bases and J by 7 bases, with 10 bases left in between. The CDR3 nucleotides are TGCGCCAGCAGCCCCACCGGGGGTGAAGCTTTCTTT. Protein product: CASSPTGGEAFF.

The chain uses TRBV15 and TRBJ2-3, with D hard to call. Trimming stripped 4 bases from V and 0 bases from J, with 8 bases between. This CDR3 has 14 residues. Germline V lookup: CDR1 LNHNV, CDR2 YYDKDF (reference sequence). The CDR3 sequence is CATSTPSSTDTQYF. The CDR3 nucleotides read TGTGCCACCAGCACTCCCTCTAGCACAGATACGCAGTATTTT.

This chain links TRBV5-1 with TRBJ2-3; 8 bases line up with TRBD2. V lost 4 bases and J lost 3; bases outside the gene matches: 7. Germline values: CDR1 SGHRS, CDR2 YFSETQ. The CDR3 loop spans 15 amino acids. The CDR3 DNA follows: TGCGCCAGCAGCCCGTTAGCGGGGAGGACAGATACGCAGTATTTT. Its translation is CASSPLAGRTDTQYF.

The J gene is TRBJ1-6, the V gene TRBV7-2, with a tentative D call TRBD1 (5 bases). The CDR3 loop spans 14 amino acids. Germline loops: CDR1 SGHTA, CDR2 FQGNSA. The germline V and J ends were trimmed by 2 bases and 8 bases, with 10 bases remaining between them. CDR3 protein: CASSLRPGDSPLHF. CDR3 in DNA: TGTGCCAGCAGCTTAAGGCCGGGGGATTCACCCCTCCACTTT.

The chain employs TRBV11-2 and TRBJ1-2; possibly TRBD1 for D (5 bases). This CDR3 region has 12 residues. The germline CDR1 and CDR2 sequences are SGHAT and FQNNGV. Trimming took off 8 bases at V and 7 bases at J, with 14 bases between the two ends. CDR3 in amino acids: CASAQGGFGYTF. CDR3 nucleotide sequence: TGTGCCAGCGCGCAGGGAGGTTTTGGCTACACCTTC.

V is TRBV7-9 and J is TRBJ1-2, with 10 nucleotides matching TRBD1. Per germline, CDR1 SEHNR and CDR2 FQNEAQ (reference sequence). Losses at the gene ends were 1 base for V and 6 bases for J; bases not matched to a gene: 8. This CDR3 is 16 amino acids long. CDR3 DNA: TGTGCCAGCAGCTTAGGAGCGGGACAGGGGAAAAATGGCTACACCTTC. This encodes CASSLGAGQGKNGYTF.

The chain employs TRBV7-8 and TRBJ2-5; D might be TRBD2 (7 bases). Germline CDR1 SGHVS, CDR2 FQNEAQ. This CDR3 is 16 amino acids long. Between the trimmed V and J ends, which lost 2 bases and 1 base, there was a span of 14 bases. CDR3 loop: CASSLNRGAVQETQYF. The CDR3 DNA sequence: TGTGCCAGCAGCTTAAACCGGGGGGCAGTCCAAGAGACCCAGTACTTC.

The chain couples TRBV9 to TRBJ1-4, with D unresolved. Germline CDR1 SGDLS, CDR2 YYNGEE. This CDR3 has 14 amino acids. V lost 3 bases, J lost 3 bases, and 9 bases lay in between. The CDR3: CASSAGVANEKLFF. The CDR3 DNA sequence: TGTGCCAGCAGCGCCGGGGTTGCTAATGAAAAACTGTTTTTT.

The chain joins TRBV19 to TRBJ2-7; TRBD1 is a possible D gene (5 bases). Germline V lookup: CDR1 LNHDA, CDR2 SQIVND (reference sequence). This CDR3 contains 13 residues. V shed 4 bases and J shed 2 bases, with 9 bases lying between them. The CDR3 nucleotides read TGTGCCAGTAGTAATGGGGCAGCCTACGAGCAGTACTTC. Residues: CASSNGAAYEQYF.

The chain couples TRBV15 to TRBJ2-2, with 8 positions matching TRBD2. Germline values: CDR1 LNHNV, CDR2 YYDKDF (reference sequence). V lost 7 bases to trimming and J lost 4 bases; unmatched junction nucleotides: 2. This CDR3 is 13 amino acids long. The CDR3 DNA reads as TGTGCCACCACCGGGACTAGCACCGGGGAGCTGTTTTTT. Protein sequence: CATTGTSTGELFF.